A selection of T cell receptor beta chains follows, all from one sample in a study of T cell repertoires in MIS-A myocarditis. Method: immunoSEQ multiplex PCR; TCRdb's copy keeps in-frame clones and lacks some. The sample lists 5,000 to 6,000 clones; about 83% were seen once. The sequencing sample was made of interventricular septum heart tissue obtained at autopsy. The receptors stem from a man in his late teens or twenties with fulminant myocarditis from multisystem inflammatory syndrome in adults (MIS-A) after COVID-19. The CDR3 runs from the conserved cysteine through the conserved F or W. The order of the fields is D gene, J gene, V gene, clone size, CDR3 protein, CDR3 DNA. The D gene is left open where the match is weak. Size is omitted from some rows. Given values are once, few, many or a class for expanded clones.

.,TRBJ2-6,TRBV27,.,CASSFTSTWANVLTF,TGTGCCAGCAGTTTCACTTCCACCTGGGCCAACGTCCTGACTTTC
.,TRBJ2-3,TRBV18,.,CASSPNTNRRTYPTDTQYF,TGTGCCAGCTCCCCAAACACGAACCGGAGAACCTATCCCACAGATACGCAGTATTTT
.,TRBJ1-1,TRBV9,.,CASSPKLGQLNTEAFF,TGTGCCAGCAGCCCGAAATTGGGGCAGCTGAATACTGAAGCTTTCTTT
.,TRBJ2-1,TRBV6-5,.,CASSYEGPYNEQFF,TGTGCCAGCAGTTATGAAGGCCCGTACAATGAGCAGTTCTTC
.,TRBJ2-1,TRBV7-9,once,CASSLGGASNEQFF,TGTGCCAGCAGCTTAGGGGGGGCTTCCAATGAGCAGTTCTTC
TRBD2,TRBJ2-3,TRBV7-8,.,CASSSSGGVGDTQYF,TGTGCCAGCAGCTCTAGCGGGGGGGTAGGGGATACGCAGTATTTT
TRBD1,TRBJ1-3,TRBV5-5,.,CASSPWDRRENTIYF,TGTGCCAGCAGCCCATGGGACAGGCGGGAAAACACCATATATTTT
TRBD1,TRBJ1-5,TRBV7-2,.,CASSVVTGGQPQHF,TGTGCCAGTTCGGTCGTGACAGGGGGTCAGCCCCAGCATTTT
.,TRBJ2-5,TRBV6-5,.,CASGWGQGETQYF,TGTGCCAGTGGCTGGGGGCAGGGGGAGACCCAGTACTTC
TRBD1,TRBJ2-2,TRBV5-4,.,CASRIGQGRNTGELFF,TGTGCCAGCAGGATCGGACAGGGGAGGAACACCGGGGAGCTGTTTTTT
.,TRBJ2-7,TRBV5-1,once,CASSPDFYEQYF,TGCGCCAGCAGCCCAGACTTCTACGAGCAGTACTTC
TRBD1,TRBJ2-3,TRBV7-3,.,CASSLTGQGADTQYF,TGTGCCAGCAGCTTAACGGGACAGGGTGCAGATACGCAGTATTTT
.,TRBJ1-1,TRBV6-5,once,CASSYSMWAGEAFF,TGTGCCAGCAGTTACTCGATGTGGGCGGGTGAAGCTTTCTTT
.,TRBJ2-1,TRBV7-9,.,CASSSNNNNEQFF,TGTGCCAGCAGCTCGAATAATAACAATGAGCAGTTCTTC
.,TRBJ1-1,TRBV30,.,CAWSPLGGITEAFF,TGTGCCTGGAGTCCCCTCGGGGGGATTACTGAAGCTTTCTTT
TRBD1,TRBJ1-5,TRBV19,.,CASSPGTASNQPQHF,TGTGCCAGTAGTCCTGGGACAGCTAGCAATCAGCCCCAGCATTTT
TRBD1,TRBJ2-7,TRBV7-8,.,CASSLGGQGYEQYF,TGTGCCAGCAGCTTGGGGGGACAGGGCTACGAGCAGTACTTC
TRBD1,TRBJ2-7,TRBV2,.,CASSYSGTGTSYEQYF,TGTGCCAGCAGTTACTCCGGGACAGGGACATCCTACGAGCAGTACTTC
.,TRBJ1-2,TRBV18,.,CASSANYDGLSYGYTF,TGTGCCAGCTCAGCGAACTACGACGGGCTTTCCTATGGCTACACCTTC
.,TRBJ2-3,TRBV9,once,CASSVGGYADTQYF,TGTGCCAGCAGCGTAGGGGGGTATGCAGATACGCAGTATTTT
.,TRBJ2-2,TRBV5-1,.,CASSFSGFTGELFF,TGCGCCAGCAGCTTTTCAGGGTTCACCGGGGAGCTGTTTTTT
TRBD1,TRBJ2-7,TRBV2,few,CASSGGTVGSAEQYF,TGTGCCAGCAGTGGGGGGACAGTGGGTTCGGCCGAGCAGTACTTC
.,TRBJ1-1,TRBV5-8,.,CASSLRSEAFF,TGTGCCAGCAGCTTGAGGAGTGAAGCTTTCTTT
TRBD1,TRBJ1-2,TRBV30,.,CAWSITGDGYTF,TGTGCCTGGAGTATCACAGGGGATGGCTACACCTTC
.,TRBJ1-5,TRBV19,once,CASSIGGGQPQHF,TGTGCCAGTAGTATCGGGGGAGGTCAGCCCCAGCATTTT
.,TRBJ2-1,TRBV6-6,.,CASKASAYNEQFF,TGTGCCAGCAAGGCTAGCGCTTACAATGAGCAGTTCTTC